Following are 7 T cell receptor beta chains from one sample sequenced in a study of T cells in Graves' hyperthyroidism and ophthalmopathy. Using RNA transcripts as the source, TCR beta CDR3 regions were amplified. First-round RT-PCR with HTBI primers amplified the TCR CDR3 region. One entry per CDR3 protein, called by TCRdb with MiXCR from the multiplex PCR reads. The data hold almost 600,000 distinct CDR3 sequences, with more than 45% observed a single time. The sequenced sample consisted of peripheral blood or thyroid tissue (not recorded which). These receptors were collected from a woman aged 18-29 years with Graves' hyperthyroidism.

A few counts support this clonotype. V usage is TRBV5-1 and J usage is TRBJ1-6; D remains ambiguous. The V gene lost 0 bases and the J gene lost 8 bases, with 9 bases spanning the gap. Per the germline V gene, CDR1 is SGHRS and CDR2 is YFSETQ. The CDR3 runs 14 residues. Written as DNA, the CDR3 is TGCGCCAGCAGCTTGGGATGGACTGATTCACCCCTCCACTTT. Translation gives CASSLGWTDSPLHF.

This clonotype was seen a few times. The rearrangement uses TRBV6-2 or TRBV6-3 and TRBJ1-5; D is undetermined. The V gene's germline CDR1 is MNHEY and CDR2 SVGEGT. The CDR3 spans 16 residues. The ends were cut back, 2 bases at V and 0 bases at J, with 11 bases in the middle. The CDR3 DNA sequence: TGTGCCAGCAGTTACCTCGCGGAACCTAGCAATCAGCCCCAGCATTTT. Amino acids: CASSYLAEPSNQPQHF.

The chain is built from TRBV9 and TRBJ2-1; D perhaps matches TRBD2 (6 bases). CDR3 length: 14 residues. In germline, CDR1 is SGDLS, CDR2 YYNGEE. V was clipped by 0 bases and J by 6 bases, with 10 bases between them. CDR3 region: CASSVAGGINEQFF. The CDR3 region has the DNA TGTGCCAGCAGCGTAGCAGGAGGGATCAATGAGCAGTTCTTC. The whole variable domain, remainder taken from reference TRBV9 and TRBJ2-1, is DSGVTQTPKHLITATGQRVTLRCSPRSGDLSVYWYQQSLDQGLQFLIQYYNGEERAKGNILERFSAQQFPDLHSELNLSSLELGDSALYFCASSVAGGINEQFFGPGTRLTVL.

V and J are TRBV10-3 and TRBJ2-3; 11 nucleotides match TRBD2. The CDR3 is 15 residues long. From germline, CDR1 is ENHRY and CDR2 SYGVKD. V lost 6 bases to trimming and J lost 3 bases; unmatched junction nucleotides: 5. The CDR3 region is CAIRITSGSTDTQYF. The CDR3 nucleotides read TGTGCCATCAGGATAACTAGCGGGAGTACAGATACGCAGTATTTT.

About this clonotype itself: A much larger clone lies a single base off, so this may be a read error. The rearrangement joins TRBV10-3 to TRBJ2-2; 10 positions match TRBD2. With V trimmed by 7 bases and J by 1 base, 3 bases remained unmatched. This CDR3 region has 15 residues. Per germline, CDR1 ENHRY and CDR2 SYGVKD. The CDR3 loop reads CAITVAGGNTGELFF. CDR3 DNA: TGTGCCATCACCGTAGCGGGAGGGAACACCGGGGAGCTGTTTTTT.

The chain has TRBV15 and TRBJ2-7; a weak D match, TRBD1 (6 bases). CDR1 and CDR2 (germline): LNHNV, YYDKDF (reference sequence). This CDR3 spans 14 amino acids. V lost 4 bases and J lost 2, with 12 bases in between. The DNA of the CDR3 is TGTGCCACCAGCATCGGGACAAGGACCTACGAGCAGTACTTC. Its protein is CATSIGTRTYEQYF.

This clonotype occurred a few times. The chain links TRBV5-1 to TRBJ2-2, with a possible D match to TRBD2 (6 bases). Germline CDR1 reads SGHRS; CDR2 reads YFSETQ. V dropped 1 base and J dropped 1 base, with 8 bases sitting between them. CDR3 size: 15 residues. The CDR3 spells CASSLNSGNTGELFF. CDR3 coding DNA: TGCGCCAGCAGCTTGAATAGCGGGAACACCGGGGAGCTGTTTTTT.